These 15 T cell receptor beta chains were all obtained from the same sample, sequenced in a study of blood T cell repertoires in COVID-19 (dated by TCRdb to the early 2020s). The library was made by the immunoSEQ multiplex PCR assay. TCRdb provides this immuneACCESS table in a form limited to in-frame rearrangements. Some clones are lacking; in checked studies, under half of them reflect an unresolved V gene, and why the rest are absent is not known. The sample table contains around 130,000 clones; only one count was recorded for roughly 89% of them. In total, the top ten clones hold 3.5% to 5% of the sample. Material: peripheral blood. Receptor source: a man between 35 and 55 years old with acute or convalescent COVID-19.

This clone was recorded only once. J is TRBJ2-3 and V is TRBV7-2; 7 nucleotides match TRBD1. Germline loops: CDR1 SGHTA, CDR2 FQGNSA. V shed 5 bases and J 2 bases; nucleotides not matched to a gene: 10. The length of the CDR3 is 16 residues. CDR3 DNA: TGTGCCAGCAGCAACTCCCCAGGGACAGCCACAGATACGCAGTATTTT. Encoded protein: CASSNSPGTATDTQYF.

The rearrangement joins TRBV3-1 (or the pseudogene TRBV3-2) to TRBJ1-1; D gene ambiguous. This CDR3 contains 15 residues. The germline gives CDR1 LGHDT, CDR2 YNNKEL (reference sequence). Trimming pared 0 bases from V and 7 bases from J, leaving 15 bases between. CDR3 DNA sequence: TGTGCCAGCAGCCAAGATGGAACGGGTGGGTTTGAAGCTTTCTTT. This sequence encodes CASSQDGTGGFEAFF.

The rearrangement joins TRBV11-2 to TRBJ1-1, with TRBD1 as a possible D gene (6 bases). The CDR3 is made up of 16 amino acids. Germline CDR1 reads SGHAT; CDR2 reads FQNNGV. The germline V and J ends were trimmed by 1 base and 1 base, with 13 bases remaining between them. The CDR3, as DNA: TGTGCCAGCAGCTTAGTTTCGGGAGGGGGGAACACTGAAGCTTTCTTT. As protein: CASSLVSGGGNTEAFF.

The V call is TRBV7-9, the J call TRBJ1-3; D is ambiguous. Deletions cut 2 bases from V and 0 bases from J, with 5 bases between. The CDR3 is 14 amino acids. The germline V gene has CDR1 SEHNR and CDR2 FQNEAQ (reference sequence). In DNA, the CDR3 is TGTGCCAGCAGCTTACACTACTCTGGAAACACCATATATTTT. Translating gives CASSLHYSGNTIYF.

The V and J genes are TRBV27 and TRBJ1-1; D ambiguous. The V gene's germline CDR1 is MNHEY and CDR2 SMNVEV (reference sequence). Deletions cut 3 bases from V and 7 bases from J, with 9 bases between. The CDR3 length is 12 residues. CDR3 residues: CASSFNSGEAFF. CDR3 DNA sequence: TGTGCCAGCAGTTTCAATTCGGGTGAAGCTTTCTTT.

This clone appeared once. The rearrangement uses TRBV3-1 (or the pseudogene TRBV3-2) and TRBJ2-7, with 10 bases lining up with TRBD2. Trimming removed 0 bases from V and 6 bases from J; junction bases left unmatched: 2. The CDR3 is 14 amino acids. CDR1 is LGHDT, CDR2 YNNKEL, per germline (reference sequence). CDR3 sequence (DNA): TGTGCCAGCAGCCAAGAACTAGCGGGACGCGAGCAGTACTTC. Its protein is CASSQELAGREQYF.

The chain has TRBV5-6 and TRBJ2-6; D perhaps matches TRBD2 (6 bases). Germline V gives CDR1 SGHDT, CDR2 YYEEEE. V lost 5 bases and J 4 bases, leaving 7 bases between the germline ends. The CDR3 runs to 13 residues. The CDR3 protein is CASRAGGANVLTF. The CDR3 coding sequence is TGTGCCAGCAGGGCGGGGGGGGCCAACGTCCTGACTTTC.

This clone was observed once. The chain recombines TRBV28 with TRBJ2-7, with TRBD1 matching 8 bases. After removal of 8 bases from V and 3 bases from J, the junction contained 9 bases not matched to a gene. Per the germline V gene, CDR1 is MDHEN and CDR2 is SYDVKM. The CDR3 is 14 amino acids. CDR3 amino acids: CASGGTGFFYEQYF. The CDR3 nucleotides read TGTGCCAGCGGGGGGACAGGCTTCTTCTACGAGCAGTACTTC.

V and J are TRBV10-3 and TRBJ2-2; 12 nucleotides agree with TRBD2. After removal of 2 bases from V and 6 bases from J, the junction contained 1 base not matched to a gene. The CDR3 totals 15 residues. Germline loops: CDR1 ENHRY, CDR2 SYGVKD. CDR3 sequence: CAISEASGGAGELFF. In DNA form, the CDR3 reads TGTGCCATCAGTGAGGCTAGCGGGGGGGCCGGGGAGCTGTTTTTT.

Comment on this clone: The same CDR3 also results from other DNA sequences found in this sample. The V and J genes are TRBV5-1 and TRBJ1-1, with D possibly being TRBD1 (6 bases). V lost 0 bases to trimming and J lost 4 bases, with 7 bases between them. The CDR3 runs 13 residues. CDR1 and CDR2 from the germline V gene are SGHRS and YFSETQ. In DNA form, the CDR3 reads TGCGCCAGCAGCTTGGACAGGGTCACTGAAGCTTTCTTT. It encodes CASSLDRVTEAFF.

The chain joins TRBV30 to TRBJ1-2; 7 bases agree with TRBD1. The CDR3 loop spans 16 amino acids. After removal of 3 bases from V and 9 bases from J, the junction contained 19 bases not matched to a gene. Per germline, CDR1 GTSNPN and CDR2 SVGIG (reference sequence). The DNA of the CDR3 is TGTGCCTGGAGGTCGGGTGGGGGACAGCCCGATATCCGCTACACCTTC. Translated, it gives CAWRSGGGQPDIRYTF.

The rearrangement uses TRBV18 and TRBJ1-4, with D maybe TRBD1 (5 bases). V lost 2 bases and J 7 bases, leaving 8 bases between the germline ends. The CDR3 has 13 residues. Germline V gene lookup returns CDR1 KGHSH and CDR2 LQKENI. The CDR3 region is CASSPGRAEKLFF. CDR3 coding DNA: TGTGCCAGCTCACCAGGCAGGGCTGAAAAACTGTTTTTT.

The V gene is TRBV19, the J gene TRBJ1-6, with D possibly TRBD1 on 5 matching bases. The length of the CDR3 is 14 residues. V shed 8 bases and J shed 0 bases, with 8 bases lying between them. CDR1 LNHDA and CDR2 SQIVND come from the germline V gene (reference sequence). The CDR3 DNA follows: TGTGCCAGTGGGGCTAGCTCCTATAATTCACCCCTCCACTTT. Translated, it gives CASGASSYNSPLHF. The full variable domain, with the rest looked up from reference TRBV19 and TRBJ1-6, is DGGITQSPKYLFRKEGQNVTLSCEQNLNHDAMYWYRQDPGQGLRLIYYSQIVNDFQKGDIAEGYSVSREKKESFPLTVTSAQKNPTAFYLCASGASSYNSPLHFGNGTRLTVT.

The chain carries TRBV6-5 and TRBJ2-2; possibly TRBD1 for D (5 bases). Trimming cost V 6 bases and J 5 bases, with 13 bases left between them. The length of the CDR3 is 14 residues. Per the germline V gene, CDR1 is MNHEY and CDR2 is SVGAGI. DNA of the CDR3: TGTGCCAGCAGAAACGGCAGGGATACCGGGGAGCTGTTTTTT. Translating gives CASRNGRDTGELFF.

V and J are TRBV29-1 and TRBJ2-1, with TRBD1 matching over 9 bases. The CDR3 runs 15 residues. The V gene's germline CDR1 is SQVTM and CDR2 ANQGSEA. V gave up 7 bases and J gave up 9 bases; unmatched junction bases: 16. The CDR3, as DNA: TGCAGCGACGCCGAGGGACAGGGCTCTTTTGGTGAGCAGTTCTTC. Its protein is CSDAEGQGSFGEQFF.